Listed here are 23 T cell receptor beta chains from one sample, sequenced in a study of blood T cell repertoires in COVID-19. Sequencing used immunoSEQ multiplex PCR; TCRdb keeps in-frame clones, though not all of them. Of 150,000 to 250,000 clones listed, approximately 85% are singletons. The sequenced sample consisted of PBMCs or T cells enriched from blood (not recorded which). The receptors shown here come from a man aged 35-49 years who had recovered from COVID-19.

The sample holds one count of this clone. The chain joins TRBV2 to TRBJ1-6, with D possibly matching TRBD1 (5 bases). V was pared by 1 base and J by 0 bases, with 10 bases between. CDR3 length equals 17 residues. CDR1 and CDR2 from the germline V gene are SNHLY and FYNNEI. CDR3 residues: CASSEDWGSSYNSPLHF. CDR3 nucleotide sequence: TGTGCCAGCAGTGAAGATTGGGGCAGCTCCTATAATTCACCCCTCCACTTT.

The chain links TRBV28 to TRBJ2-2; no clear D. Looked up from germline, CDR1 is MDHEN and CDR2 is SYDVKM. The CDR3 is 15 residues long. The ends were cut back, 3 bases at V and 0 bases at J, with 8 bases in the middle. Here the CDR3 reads CASSLRLANTGELFF. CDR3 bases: TGTGCCAGCAGTTTGCGGCTAGCGAACACCGGGGAGCTGTTTTTT.

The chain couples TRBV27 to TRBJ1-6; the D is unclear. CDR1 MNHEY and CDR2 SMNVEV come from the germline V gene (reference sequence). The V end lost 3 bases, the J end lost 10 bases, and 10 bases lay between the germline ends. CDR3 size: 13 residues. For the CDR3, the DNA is TGTGCCAGCAGTTTCGGGTTAAGATCACCCCTCCACTTT. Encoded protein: CASSFGLRSPLHF.

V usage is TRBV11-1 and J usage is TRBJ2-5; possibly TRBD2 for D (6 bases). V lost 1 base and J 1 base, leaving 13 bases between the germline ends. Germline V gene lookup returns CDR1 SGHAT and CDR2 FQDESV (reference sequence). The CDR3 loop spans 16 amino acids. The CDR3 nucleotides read TGTGCCAGCAGCTTAGAACCTAGCGCTACCCAAGAGACCCAGTACTTC. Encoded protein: CASSLEPSATQETQYF. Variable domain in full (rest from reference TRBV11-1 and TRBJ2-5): EAEVAQSPRYKITEKSQAVAFWCDPISGHATLYWYRQILGQGPELLVQFQDESVVDDSQLPKDRFSAERLKGVDSTLKIQPAELGDSAMYLCASSLEPSATQETQYFGPGTRLLVL.

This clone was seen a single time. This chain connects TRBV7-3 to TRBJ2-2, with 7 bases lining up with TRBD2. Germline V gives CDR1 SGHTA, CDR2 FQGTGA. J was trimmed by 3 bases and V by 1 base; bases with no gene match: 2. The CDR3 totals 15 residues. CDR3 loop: CASSLSLADTGELFF. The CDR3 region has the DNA TGTGCCAGCAGCTTAAGCCTAGCGGACACCGGGGAGCTGTTTTTT.

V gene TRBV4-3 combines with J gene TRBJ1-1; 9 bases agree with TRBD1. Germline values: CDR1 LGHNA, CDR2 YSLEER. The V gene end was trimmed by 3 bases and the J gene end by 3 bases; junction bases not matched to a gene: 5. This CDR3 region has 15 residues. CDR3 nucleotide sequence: TGCGCCAGCAGCCAGAAAACAGGGGGCCACACTGAAGCTTTCTTT. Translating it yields CASSQKTGGHTEAFF.

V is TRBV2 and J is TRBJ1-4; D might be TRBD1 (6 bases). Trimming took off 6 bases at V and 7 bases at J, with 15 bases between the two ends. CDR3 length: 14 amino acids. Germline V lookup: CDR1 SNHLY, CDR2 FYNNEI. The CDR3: CASSKQGLGEKLFF. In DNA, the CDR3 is TGTGCCAGCAGCAAACAGGGTTTAGGTGAAAAACTGTTTTTT.

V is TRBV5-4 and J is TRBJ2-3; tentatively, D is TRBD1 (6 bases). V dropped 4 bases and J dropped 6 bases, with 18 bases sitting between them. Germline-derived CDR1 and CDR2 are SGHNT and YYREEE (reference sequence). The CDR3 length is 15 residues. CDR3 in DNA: TGTGCCAGCAGCCCACCTAGCAGGGGTGTGGATACGCAGTATTTT. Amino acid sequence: CASSPPSRGVDTQYF.

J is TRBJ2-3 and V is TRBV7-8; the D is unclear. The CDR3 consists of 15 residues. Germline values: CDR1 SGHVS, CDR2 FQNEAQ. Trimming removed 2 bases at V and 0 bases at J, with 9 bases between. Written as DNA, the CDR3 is TGTGCCAGCAGCTTAATGACATCTAGCACAGATACGCAGTATTTT. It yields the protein CASSLMTSSTDTQYF.

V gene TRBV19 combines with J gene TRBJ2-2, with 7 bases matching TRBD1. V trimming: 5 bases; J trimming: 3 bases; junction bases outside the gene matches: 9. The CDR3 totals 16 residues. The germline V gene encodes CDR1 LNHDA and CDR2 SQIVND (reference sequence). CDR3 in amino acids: CASSPTGTEDTGELFF. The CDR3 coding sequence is TGTGCCAGTAGTCCAACCGGGACAGAGGACACCGGGGAGCTGTTTTTT.

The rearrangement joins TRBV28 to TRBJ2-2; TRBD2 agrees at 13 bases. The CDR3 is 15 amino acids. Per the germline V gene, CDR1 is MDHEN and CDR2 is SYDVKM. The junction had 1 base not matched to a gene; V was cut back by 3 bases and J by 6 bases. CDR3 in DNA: TGTGCCAGCAGTTTTGGACTAGCGGGAGCCGGGGAGCTGTTTTTT. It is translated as CASSFGLAGAGELFF.

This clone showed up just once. The CDR3 loop is CASSEVGSGGEAFF. CDR3 bases: TGTGCCAGCAGTGAAGTAGGCTCTGGGGGGGAAGCTTTCTTT. J is TRBJ1-1 and V is TRBV2; D perhaps matches TRBD1 (5 bases). The CDR3 extends over 14 amino acids. The germline gives CDR1 SNHLY, CDR2 FYNNEI. Trimming removed 1 base from V and 8 bases from J, with 14 bases in between.

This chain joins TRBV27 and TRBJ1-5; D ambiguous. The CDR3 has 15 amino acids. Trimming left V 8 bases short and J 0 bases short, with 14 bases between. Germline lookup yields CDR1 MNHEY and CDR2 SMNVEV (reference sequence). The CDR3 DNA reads TGTGCCAGCGCCCCCGAGGCTTATAGCAATCAGCCCCAGCATTTT. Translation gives CASAPEAYSNQPQHF.

The CDR3 coding sequence is TGCGCCAGCAGCCCAGGGTCAGGGGTTAATGAAAAACTGTTTTTT. Encoded protein: CASSPGSGVNEKLFF. The J gene is TRBJ1-4, the V gene TRBV4-3, with D possibly being TRBD1 (6 bases). CDR3 length: 15 amino acids. The germline V gene has CDR1 LGHNA and CDR2 YSLEER. V lost 4 bases to trimming and J lost 4 bases, with 13 bases between them.

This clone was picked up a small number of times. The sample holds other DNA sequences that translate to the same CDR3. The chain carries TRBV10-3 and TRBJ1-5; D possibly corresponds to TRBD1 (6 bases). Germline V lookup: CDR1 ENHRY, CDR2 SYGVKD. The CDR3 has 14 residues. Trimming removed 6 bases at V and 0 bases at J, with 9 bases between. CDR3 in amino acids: CAISGTNSNQPQHF. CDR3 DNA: TGTGCCATCAGCGGGACAAATAGCAATCAGCCCCAGCATTTT.

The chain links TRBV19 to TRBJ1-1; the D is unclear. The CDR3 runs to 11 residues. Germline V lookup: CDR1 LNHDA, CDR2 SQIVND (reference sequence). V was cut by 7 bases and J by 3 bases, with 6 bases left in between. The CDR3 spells CASKIYTEAFF. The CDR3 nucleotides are TGTGCCAGTAAAATCTACACTGAAGCTTTCTTT.

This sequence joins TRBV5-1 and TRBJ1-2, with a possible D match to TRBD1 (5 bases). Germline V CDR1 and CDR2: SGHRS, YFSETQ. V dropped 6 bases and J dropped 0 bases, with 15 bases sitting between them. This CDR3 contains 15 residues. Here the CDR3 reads CASTPGRAANYGYTF. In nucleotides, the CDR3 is TGCGCCAGCACCCCGGGCAGGGCAGCTAACTATGGCTACACCTTC.

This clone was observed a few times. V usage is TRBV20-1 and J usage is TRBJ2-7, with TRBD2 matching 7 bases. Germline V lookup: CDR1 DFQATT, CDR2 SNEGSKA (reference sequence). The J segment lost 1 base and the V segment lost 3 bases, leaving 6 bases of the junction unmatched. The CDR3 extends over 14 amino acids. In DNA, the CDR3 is TGCAGTGCTAGTCATGCGGGAGATTCCTACGAGCAGTACTTC. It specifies CSASHAGDSYEQYF.

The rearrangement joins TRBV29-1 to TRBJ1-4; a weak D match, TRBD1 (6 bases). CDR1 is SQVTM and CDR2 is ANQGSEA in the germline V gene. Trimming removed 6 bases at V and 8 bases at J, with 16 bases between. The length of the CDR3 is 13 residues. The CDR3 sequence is CSVDSDRGEKLFF. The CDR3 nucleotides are TGCAGCGTGGATTCGGACAGAGGGGAAAAACTGTTTTTT.

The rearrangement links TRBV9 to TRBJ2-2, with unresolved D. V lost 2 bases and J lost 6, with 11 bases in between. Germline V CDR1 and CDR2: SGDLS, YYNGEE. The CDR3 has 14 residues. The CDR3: CASSVASSSGELFF. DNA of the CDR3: TGTGCCAGCAGCGTGGCTAGTTCTTCCGGGGAGCTGTTTTTT. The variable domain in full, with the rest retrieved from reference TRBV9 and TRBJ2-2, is DSGVTQTPKHLITATGQRVTLRCSPRSGDLSVYWYQQSLDQGLQFLIQYYNGEERAKGNILERFSAQQFPDLHSELNLSSLELGDSALYFCASSVASSSGELFFGEGSRLTVL.

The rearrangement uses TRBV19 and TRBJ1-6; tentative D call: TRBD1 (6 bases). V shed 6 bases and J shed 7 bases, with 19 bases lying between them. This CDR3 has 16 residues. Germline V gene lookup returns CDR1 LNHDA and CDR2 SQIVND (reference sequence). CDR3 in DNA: TGTGCCAGTAGGCAGACAGGTCGAGCGGGGAATTCACCCCTCCACTTT. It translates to CASRQTGRAGNSPLHF.

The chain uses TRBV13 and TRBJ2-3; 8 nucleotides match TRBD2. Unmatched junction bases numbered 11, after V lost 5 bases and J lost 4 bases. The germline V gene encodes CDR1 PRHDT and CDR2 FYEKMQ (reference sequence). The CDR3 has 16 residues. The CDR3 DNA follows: TGTGCCAGCAGCCCCCGGGGGGGGGCAAGGGCAGATACGCAGTATTTT. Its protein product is CASSPRGGARADTQYF. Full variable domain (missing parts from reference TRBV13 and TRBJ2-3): AAGVIQSPRHLIKEKRETATLKCYPIPRHDTVYWYQQGPGQDPQFLISFYEKMQSDKGSIPDRFSAQQFSDYHSELNMSSLELGDSALYFCASSPRGGARADTQYFGPGTRLTVL.

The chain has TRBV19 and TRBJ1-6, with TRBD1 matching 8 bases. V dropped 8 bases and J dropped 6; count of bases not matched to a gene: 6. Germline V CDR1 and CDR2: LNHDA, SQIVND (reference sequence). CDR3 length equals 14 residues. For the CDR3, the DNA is TGTGCCAGTGATCTGGGACAGGTTAATTCACCCCTCCACTTT. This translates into CASDLGQVNSPLHF.